This passage covers 21 T cell receptor beta chains from one sample sequenced in a study of cytomegalovirus exposure and HLA in healthy donors. The PCR employed 60 Vbeta primers together with 13 Jbeta primers. Clones were read by immunoSEQ multiplex PCR, and TCRdb kept only the in-frame ones, dropping some. The table lists fewer than 100,000 clones, around 73% of them singletons, with less than 1.5% in the top ten. The sample comprised PBMCs. The receptors derive from a female donor in good health and CMV-seronegative.

This clone was counted only a few times. Other nucleotide sequences from this sample produce the same CDR3. This sequence joins TRBV28 and TRBJ2-6; D perhaps matches TRBD1 (5 bases). V was cut by 5 bases and J by 0 bases, with 17 bases left in between. The length of the CDR3 is 18 residues. The germline V gene encodes CDR1 MDHEN and CDR2 SYDVKM. DNA of the CDR3: TGTGCCAGCAGTACCGGAGTGGGGCGCCTCTCTGGGGCCAACGTCCTGACTTTC. It encodes CASSTGVGRLSGANVLTF.

This chain links TRBV13 with TRBJ2-3; 8 bases map to TRBD1. The V gene's germline CDR1 is PRHDT and CDR2 FYEKMQ (reference sequence). J lost 5 bases, V lost 0 bases, and 1 base had no gene match. The CDR3 runs to 14 residues. Here the CDR3 DNA reads TGTGCCAGCAGCTTAGGCAGGGGGCTAGATACGCAGTATTTT. This sequence encodes CASSLGRGLDTQYF.

V usage is TRBV13 and J usage is TRBJ1-6; perhaps TRBD1 as D (6 bases). The germline gives CDR1 PRHDT, CDR2 FYEKMQ (reference sequence). The length of the CDR3 is 15 residues. The V end was cut by 4 bases, the J end by 6 bases, with 13 bases between. In nucleotides, the CDR3 is TGTGCCAGCAGCTCCCAGGACAGTCTTAATTCACCCCTCCACTTT. Its protein product is CASSSQDSLNSPLHF.

The V call is TRBV29-1, the J call TRBJ2-7; TRBD2 matches at 9 bases. The germline gives CDR1 SQVTM, CDR2 ANQGSEA. V lost 6 bases to trimming and J lost 6 bases; unmatched junction nucleotides: 9. This CDR3 has 13 residues. Here the CDR3 DNA reads TGCAGCGTGGCGACCGGGACTAGCCTCGAGCAGTACTTC. As protein: CSVATGTSLEQYF.

This clone was recorded a few times. The chain couples TRBV16 to TRBJ2-7; no definite D call. The CDR3 has 14 residues. Germline loops: CDR1 KGHSY, CDR2 FQNENV. V lost 1 base and J 1 base, leaving 8 bases between the germline ends. The CDR3 loop reads CASSQLVLSYEQYF. CDR3 DNA sequence: TGTGCCAGCAGCCAATTAGTCCTATCCTACGAGCAGTACTTC.

Turning to this clone: Other DNA sequences in this sample translate to the same CDR3. The chain combines TRBV18 with TRBJ2-7; the match to TRBD1 covers 9 bases. The CDR3 is 14 residues long. Germline CDR1 is KGHSH and CDR2 is LQKENI. The V segment lost 3 bases and the J segment 3 bases; nucleotides outside the gene matches: 3. This CDR3 reads CASSPGTGSYEQYF. CDR3 DNA: TGTGCCAGCTCACCGGGGACAGGGAGCTACGAGCAGTACTTC.

This clone was observed once. The CDR3 DNA reads TGTGTATCCTCCCTAGCGGAGAGCACAGATACGCAGTATTTT. This gives the protein CVSSLAESTDTQYF. The gene calls are TRBV6-5 and TRBJ2-3, with 7 bases fitting TRBD2. The CDR3 has 14 amino acids. CDR1 is MNHEY and CDR2 is SVGAGI in the germline V gene.

This clone appeared a few times. This sequence joins TRBV18 and TRBJ1-1, with 7 positions matching TRBD1. Germline assignment: CDR1 KGHSH and CDR2 LQKENI. This CDR3 is built from 15 residues. The trim removed 6 bases at V and 3 bases at J, leaving 10 bases unmatched. CDR3 sequence: CASSLMDRTDTEAFF. The CDR3 DNA follows: TGTGCCAGCTCGCTTATGGACAGGACCGACACTGAAGCTTTCTTT. Full variable domain (missing parts from reference TRBV18 and TRBJ1-1): NAGVMQNPRHLVRRRGQEARLRCSPMKGHSHVYWYRQLPEEGLKFMVYLQKENIIDESGMPKERFSAEFPKEGPSILRIQQVVRGDSAAYFCASSLMDRTDTEAFFGQGTRLTVV.

The chain combines TRBV14 with TRBJ2-7; 10 nucleotides match TRBD2. Germline values: CDR1 SGHDN, CDR2 FVKESK. This CDR3 region has 15 residues. J gave up 5 bases and V 4 bases, and 8 bases lay outside the gene matches. In DNA, the CDR3 is TGTGCCAGCAGCCTACTCGGGACTAGCGTGGACGAGCAGTACTTC. Protein: CASSLLGTSVDEQYF. The variable domain in full, completed from reference TRBV14 and TRBJ2-7, reads EAGVTQFPSHSVIEKGQTVTLRCDPISGHDNLYWYRRVMGKEIKFLLHFVKESKQDESGMPNNRFLAERTGGTYSTLKVQPAELEDSGVYFCASSLLGTSVDEQYFGPGTRLTVT.

The chain has TRBV7-2 and TRBJ1-2; TRBD1 agrees at 9 bases. CDR1 and CDR2 (germline): SGHTA, FQGNSA. The CDR3 covers 15 residues. V lost 3 bases to trimming and J lost 6 bases; unmatched junction nucleotides: 8. CDR3 in DNA: TGTGCCAGCAGCTTCGGGACAGGGACGGCGGATGGCTACACCTTC. Translating it yields CASSFGTGTADGYTF.

The table lists this clone with a few counts. This sequence joins TRBV6-6 and TRBJ1-1; TRBD1 might be the D (5 bases). CDR1 MNHNY and CDR2 SVGAGI come from the germline V gene (reference sequence). Deletions cut 8 bases from V and 1 base from J, with 5 bases between. The CDR3 is made up of 11 amino acids. The DNA of the CDR3 is TGTGCCAGCGGGGCGAACACTGAAGCTTTCTTT. Its translation is CASGANTEAFF.

This clone was seen just once. This rearrangement joins TRBV11-2 to TRBJ1-3; D is undetermined. The CDR3 totals 16 residues. CDR1 is SGHAT, CDR2 FQNNGV, per germline. Trimming shortened V by 4 bases and J by 4 bases, and 17 bases separated the two germline ends. CDR3 bases: TGTGCCAGCAGCTCGCCCCAGACTAGGGCAGGAAACACCATATATTTT. It specifies CASSSPQTRAGNTIYF.

The V and J genes are TRBV13 and TRBJ1-5; 7 bases are shared with TRBD1. CDR3 length equals 16 residues. After removal of 0 bases from V and 1 base from J, the junction contained 3 bases not matched to a gene. Germline CDR1 PRHDT, CDR2 FYEKMQ (reference sequence). DNA of the CDR3: TGTGCCAGCAGCTTAGGAGGGGGCGCGAGCAATCAGCCCCAGCATTTT. It is translated as CASSLGGGASNQPQHF. Supplemented by reference TRBV13 and TRBJ1-5, the full variable domain reads AAGVIQSPRHLIKEKRETATLKCYPIPRHDTVYWYQQGPGQDPQFLISFYEKMQSDKGSIPDRFSAQQFSDYHSELNMSSLELGDSALYFCASSLGGGASNQPQHFGDGTRLSIL.

This clone was counted only a few times. The rearrangement links TRBV7-2 to TRBJ1-6, with 8 bases matching TRBD1. This CDR3 is built from 16 residues. V lost 0 bases and J lost 14; bases outside the gene matches: 12. Germline V gene data show CDR1 as SGHTA and CDR2 as FQGNSA. CDR3 bases: TGTGCCAGCAGCTTAGCGATAACAGGGGGGACTCAGTCCCTCCACTTT. This sequence encodes CASSLAITGGTQSLHF.

The gene calls are TRBV20-1 and TRBJ1-1; D call uncertain. V lost 6 bases, J lost 6 bases, and 11 bases lay in between. CDR3 length: 11 amino acids. The germline V gene encodes CDR1 DFQATT and CDR2 SNEGSKA (reference sequence). This CDR3 is CSAPLGPEAFF. DNA of the CDR3: TGCAGTGCCCCTCTTGGCCCTGAAGCTTTCTTT.

The CDR3: CASSPGQGRAEAFF. CDR3 nucleotides: TGTGCCAGCTCACCAGGACAGGGGAGGGCTGAAGCTTTCTTT. The chain recombines TRBV18 with TRBJ1-1, with 9 bases identical to TRBD1. V was pared by 2 bases and J by 6 bases, with 4 bases of the junction left unmatched. In germline, CDR1 is KGHSH, CDR2 LQKENI. CDR3 length: 14 residues.

The chain is built from TRBV5-6 and TRBJ1-1; perhaps TRBD1 as D (6 bases). Germline assignment: CDR1 SGHDT and CDR2 YYEEEE. Trimming removed 4 bases at V and 11 bases at J, with 21 bases between. The CDR3 loop spans 14 amino acids. CDR3 sequence (DNA): TGTGCCAGCAGCCAGGGGCGGTCCCTGGGTAGGGCTTTCTTT. Protein product: CASSQGRSLGRAFF. Variable domain in full (rest from reference TRBV5-6 and TRBJ1-1): DAGVTQSPTHLIKTRGQQVTLRCSPKSGHDTVSWYQQALGQGPQFIFQYYEEEERQRGNFPDRFSGHQFPNYSSELNVNALLLGDSALYLCASSQGRSLGRAFFGQGTRLTVV.

The chain combines TRBV5-6 with TRBJ2-7; 9 bases match TRBD1. Trimming took 5 bases from V and 1 from J; bases not matched to a gene: 13. The CDR3 has 17 amino acids. The germline V gene has CDR1 SGHDT and CDR2 YYEEEE. The CDR3, as DNA: TGTGCCAGCAGATCCGGAGGCTGGACAGGGGCTTCCTACGAGCAGTACTTC. This gives the protein CASRSGGWTGASYEQYF.

The rearrangement links TRBV4-1 to TRBJ1-4, with a tentative D call TRBD1 (6 bases). Trimming left V 1 base short and J 5 bases short, with 11 bases between. In germline, CDR1 is MGHRA, CDR2 YSYEKL. There are 15 residues in the CDR3. The CDR3 nucleotides are TGCGCCAGCAGCCAAGTGGCAGGGGCCAATGAAAAACTGTTTTTT. Translation: CASSQVAGANEKLFF.

The chain recombines TRBV6-1 with TRBJ2-7, with no clear D. With 3 bases removed from V and 4 bases from J, the gap between germline ends came to 7 bases. Germline CDR1 MNHNS, CDR2 SASEGT. The CDR3 has 12 residues. CDR3 sequence reads: CASSESLYEQYF. CDR3 coding DNA: TGTGCCAGCAGTGAGTCACTTTACGAGCAGTACTTC.

As to this clone: This CDR3 fails to terminate in the conserved phenylalanine or tryptophan, so it likely reflects a read error. The V call is TRBV30, the J call TRBJ1-5; a weak D match, TRBD1 (5 bases). CDR1 and CDR2 from the germline V gene are GTSNPN and SVGIG (reference sequence). The length of the CDR3 is 14 residues. The V and J ends lost 0 bases and 4 bases respectively, with 10 bases between them. CDR3 sequence: CAWSVRQINQPQHL. The CDR3 nucleotides read TGTGCCTGGAGTGTACGACAGATAAATCAGCCCCAGCATTTG.